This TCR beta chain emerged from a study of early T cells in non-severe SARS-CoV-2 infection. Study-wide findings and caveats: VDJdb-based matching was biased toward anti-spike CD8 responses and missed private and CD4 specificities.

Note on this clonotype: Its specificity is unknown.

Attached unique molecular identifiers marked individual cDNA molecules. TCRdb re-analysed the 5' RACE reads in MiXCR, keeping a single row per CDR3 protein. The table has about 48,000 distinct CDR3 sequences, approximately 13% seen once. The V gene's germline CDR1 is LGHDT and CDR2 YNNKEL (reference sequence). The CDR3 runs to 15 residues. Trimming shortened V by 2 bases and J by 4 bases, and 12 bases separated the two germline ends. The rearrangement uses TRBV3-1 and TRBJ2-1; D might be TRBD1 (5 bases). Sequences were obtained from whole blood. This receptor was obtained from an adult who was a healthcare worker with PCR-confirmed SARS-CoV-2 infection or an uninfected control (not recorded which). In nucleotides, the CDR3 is TGTGCCAGCAGCCAATCAGACAGAGAGTACAATGAGCAGTTCTTC. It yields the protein CASSQSDREYNEQFF.